This is a list of T cell receptor beta chains from one sample in a study of T cells in Graves' hyperthyroidism and ophthalmopathy. Each CDR3 protein is one row after TCRdb ran MiXCR on the multiplex PCR reads. The sample shows a few hundred thousand distinct CDR3 sequences, under 15% of them seen only once. What was sequenced was blood. The receptors originated from a young woman with Graves' hyperthyroidism. CDR3s include the opening cysteine and the closing phenylalanine or tryptophan.

J gene	V gene	CDR3 length	CDR3 protein
TRBJ1-1	TRBV20-1	14	CSALPGSYSAEAFF
TRBJ1-5	TRBV12-3/TRBV12-4	13	CASSFQGDQPQHF
TRBJ2-1	TRBV2	14	CASNTGTKYNEQFF
TRBJ1-1	TRBV5-6	16	CASTPDPQGRGTEAFF
TRBJ2-6	TRBV5-5	15	CASSPGVPGANVLTF
TRBJ1-5	TRBV7-9	14	CASSLGQGPGPQHF
TRBJ2-7	TRBV6-1	15	CASSGEWLFFNEQYF
TRBJ1-1	TRBV5-1	13	CASSVGQRTEAFF
TRBJ1-5	TRBV20-1	17	CSARLTGGRGRSQPQHF
TRBJ2-1	TRBV9	18	CASKRDRSITGYYNEQFF
TRBJ2-3	TRBV5-5	16	CASSLGTSGSLDTQYF
TRBJ1-4	TRBV10-3	13	CAISDVVNEKLFF
TRBJ1-1	TRBV2	13	CASSGDLNTEAFF
TRBJ2-7	TRBV7-2	12	CASSTDVGEQYF
TRBJ2-7	TRBV30	13	CACYRGNSYEQYF
TRBJ2-7	TRBV6-1	16	CASSERLDRGSGEQYF
TRBJ2-2	TRBV6-4	15	CASSDLADGTGELFF
TRBJ2-1	TRBV28	15	CASTQGTSSYNEQFF